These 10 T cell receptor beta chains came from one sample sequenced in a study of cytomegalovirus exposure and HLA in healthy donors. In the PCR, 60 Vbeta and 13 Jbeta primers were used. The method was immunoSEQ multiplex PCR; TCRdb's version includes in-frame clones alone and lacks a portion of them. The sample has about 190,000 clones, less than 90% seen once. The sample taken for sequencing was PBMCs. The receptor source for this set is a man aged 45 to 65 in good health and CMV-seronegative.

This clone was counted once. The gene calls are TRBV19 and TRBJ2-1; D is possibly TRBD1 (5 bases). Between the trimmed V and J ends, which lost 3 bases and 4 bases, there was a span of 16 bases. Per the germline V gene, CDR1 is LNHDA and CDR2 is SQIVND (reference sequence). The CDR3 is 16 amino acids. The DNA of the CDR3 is TGTGCCAGTAGTATGCGGACATCTGGCCCTTACAATGAGCAGTTCTTC. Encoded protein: CASSMRTSGPYNEQFF.

The CDR3 DNA reads TGTGCCAGCAGCTTGATGGGACAGCAGAACACTGAAGCTTTCTTT. The encoded protein is CASSLMGQQNTEAFF. The gene calls are TRBV5-4 and TRBJ1-1; 7 nucleotides line up with TRBD1. V trimming: 1 base; J trimming: 1 base; junction bases outside the gene matches: 4. The CDR3 spans 15 residues. Germline V CDR1 and CDR2: SGHNT, YYREEE (reference sequence).

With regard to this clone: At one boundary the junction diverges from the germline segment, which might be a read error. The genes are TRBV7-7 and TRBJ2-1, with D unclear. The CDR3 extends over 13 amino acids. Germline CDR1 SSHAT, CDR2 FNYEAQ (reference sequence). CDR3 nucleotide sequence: TGTGCTAGCAGCTTAGGAGTTCTCAATGAGCAGTTCTTC. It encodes CASSLGVLNEQFF.

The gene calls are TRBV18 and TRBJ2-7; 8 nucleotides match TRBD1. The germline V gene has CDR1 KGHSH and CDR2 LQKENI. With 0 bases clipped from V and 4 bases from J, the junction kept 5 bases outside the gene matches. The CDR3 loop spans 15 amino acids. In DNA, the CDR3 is TGTGCCAGCTCACCACCGAGCCAGGGGGCATACGAGCAGTACTTC. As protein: CASSPPSQGAYEQYF.

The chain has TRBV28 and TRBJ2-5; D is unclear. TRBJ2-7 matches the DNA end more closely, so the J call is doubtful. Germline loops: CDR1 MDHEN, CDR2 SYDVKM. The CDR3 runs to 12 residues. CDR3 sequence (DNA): TGTGCCAGCAGCCCCGCGAGGTACGAGCAGTACTTC. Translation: CASSPARYEQYF.

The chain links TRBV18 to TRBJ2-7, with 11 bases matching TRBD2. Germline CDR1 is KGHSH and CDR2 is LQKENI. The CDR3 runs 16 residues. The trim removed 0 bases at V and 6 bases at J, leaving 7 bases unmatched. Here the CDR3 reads CASSPPGLAEGGEQYF. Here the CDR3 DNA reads TGTGCCAGCTCACCACCGGGACTAGCGGAAGGGGGCGAGCAGTACTTC.

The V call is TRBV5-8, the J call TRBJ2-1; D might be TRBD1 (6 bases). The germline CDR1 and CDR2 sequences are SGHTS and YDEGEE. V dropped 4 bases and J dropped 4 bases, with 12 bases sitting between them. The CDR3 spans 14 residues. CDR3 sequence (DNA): TGTGCCAGCAGCAATCGGGACACATACAATGAGCAGTTCTTC. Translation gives CASSNRDTYNEQFF.

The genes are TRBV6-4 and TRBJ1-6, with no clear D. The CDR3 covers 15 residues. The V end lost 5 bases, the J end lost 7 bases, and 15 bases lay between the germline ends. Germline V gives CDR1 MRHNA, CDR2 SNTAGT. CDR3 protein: CASSQYSHQNSPLHF. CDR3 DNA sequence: TGTGCCAGCAGTCAATACAGCCACCAAAATTCACCCCTCCACTTT.

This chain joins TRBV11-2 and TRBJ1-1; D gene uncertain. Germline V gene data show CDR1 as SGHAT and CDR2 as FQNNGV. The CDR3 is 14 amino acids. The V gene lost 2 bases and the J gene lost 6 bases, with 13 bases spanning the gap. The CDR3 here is CASSLHTDSPEAFF. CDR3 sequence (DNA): TGTGCCAGCAGCTTACATACGGACTCTCCTGAAGCTTTCTTT.

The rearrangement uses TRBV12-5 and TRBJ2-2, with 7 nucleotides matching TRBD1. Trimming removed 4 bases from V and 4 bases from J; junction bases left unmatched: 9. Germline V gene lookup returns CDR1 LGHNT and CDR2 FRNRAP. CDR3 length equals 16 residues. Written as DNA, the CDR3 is TGTGCTAGTGGTTCCCTTACAGGGGTGGTCACCGGGGAGCTGTTTTTT. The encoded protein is CASGSLTGVVTGELFF.